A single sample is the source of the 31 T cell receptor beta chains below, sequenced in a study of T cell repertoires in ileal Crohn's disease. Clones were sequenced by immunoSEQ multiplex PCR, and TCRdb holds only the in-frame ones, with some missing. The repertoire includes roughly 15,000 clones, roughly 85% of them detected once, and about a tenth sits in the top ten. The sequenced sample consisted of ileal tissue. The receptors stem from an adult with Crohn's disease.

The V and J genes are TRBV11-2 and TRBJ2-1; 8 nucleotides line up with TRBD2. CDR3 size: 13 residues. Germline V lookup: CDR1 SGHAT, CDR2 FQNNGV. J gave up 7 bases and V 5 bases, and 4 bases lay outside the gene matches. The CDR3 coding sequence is TGTGCCAGCAGCCTACCGGGGGGGAATGAGCAGTTCTTC. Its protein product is CASSLPGGNEQFF.

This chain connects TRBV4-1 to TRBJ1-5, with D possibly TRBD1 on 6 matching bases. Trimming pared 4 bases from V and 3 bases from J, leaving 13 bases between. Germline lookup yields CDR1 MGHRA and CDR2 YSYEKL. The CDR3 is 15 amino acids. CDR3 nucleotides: TGCGCCAGCAGCCTGCAGGGGTTACACAATCAGCCCCAGCATTTT. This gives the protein CASSLQGLHNQPQHF.

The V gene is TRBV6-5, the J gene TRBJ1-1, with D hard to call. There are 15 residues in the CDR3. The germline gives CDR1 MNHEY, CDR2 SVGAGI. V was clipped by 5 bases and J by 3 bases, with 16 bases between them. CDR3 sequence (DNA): TGTGCCAGCAGTAAGTCCAGAGCGGCTTACACTGAAGCTTTCTTT. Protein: CASSKSRAAYTEAFF.

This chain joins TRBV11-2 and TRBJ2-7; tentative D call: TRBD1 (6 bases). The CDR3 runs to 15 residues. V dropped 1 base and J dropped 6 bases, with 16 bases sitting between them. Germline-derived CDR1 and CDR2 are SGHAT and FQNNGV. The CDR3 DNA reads TGTGCCAGCAGCTTAGGTGGCCAGGGGAGCACCGAGCAGTACTTC. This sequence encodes CASSLGGQGSTEQYF.

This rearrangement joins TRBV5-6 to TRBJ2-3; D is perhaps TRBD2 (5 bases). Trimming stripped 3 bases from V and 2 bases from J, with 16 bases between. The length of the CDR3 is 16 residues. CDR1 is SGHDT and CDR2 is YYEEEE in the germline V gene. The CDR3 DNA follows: TGTGCCAGCAGCTCGGCGAGGGAAGCGGACACAGATACGCAGTATTTT. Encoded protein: CASSSAREADTDTQYF.

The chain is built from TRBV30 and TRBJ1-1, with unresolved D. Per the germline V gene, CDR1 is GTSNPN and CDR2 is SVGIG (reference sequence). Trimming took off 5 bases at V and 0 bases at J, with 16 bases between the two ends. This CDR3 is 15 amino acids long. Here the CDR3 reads CAWGPPGTMNTEAFF. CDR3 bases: TGTGCCTGGGGACCTCCGGGAACGATGAACACTGAAGCTTTCTTT.

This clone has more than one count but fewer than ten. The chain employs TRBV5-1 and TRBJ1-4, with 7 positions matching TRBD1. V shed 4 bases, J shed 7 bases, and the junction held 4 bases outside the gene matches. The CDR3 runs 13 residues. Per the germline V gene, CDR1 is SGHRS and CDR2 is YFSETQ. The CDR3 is CASSPGQVEKLFF. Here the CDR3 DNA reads TGCGCCAGCAGCCCTGGACAGGTTGAAAAACTGTTTTTT. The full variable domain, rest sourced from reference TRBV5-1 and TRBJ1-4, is KAGVTQTPRYLIKTRGQQVTLSCSPISGHRSVSWYQQTPGQGLQFLFEYFSETQRNKGNFPGRFSGRQFSNSRSEMNVSTLELGDSALYLCASSPGQVEKLFFGSGTQLSVL.

The CDR3 region has the DNA TGTGCCAGCAGTTACTCGCGGGGTTTTGAAGCTTTCTTT. Translation gives CASSYSRGFEAFF. The chain combines TRBV6-6 with TRBJ1-1; no definite D call. Trimming pared 0 bases from V and 7 bases from J, leaving 9 bases between. CDR1 MNHNY and CDR2 SVGAGI come from the germline V gene (reference sequence). The CDR3 contains 13 residues.

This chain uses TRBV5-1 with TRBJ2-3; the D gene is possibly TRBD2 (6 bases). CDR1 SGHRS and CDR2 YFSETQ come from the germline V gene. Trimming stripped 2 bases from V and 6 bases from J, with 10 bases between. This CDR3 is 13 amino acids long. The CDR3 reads CASSLMAGDTQYF. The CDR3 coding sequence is TGCGCCAGCAGCTTAATGGCGGGGGATACGCAGTATTTT. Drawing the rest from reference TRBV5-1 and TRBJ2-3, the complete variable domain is KAGVTQTPRYLIKTRGQQVTLSCSPISGHRSVSWYQQTPGQGLQFLFEYFSETQRNKGNFPGRFSGRQFSNSRSEMNVSTLELGDSALYLCASSLMAGDTQYFGPGTRLTVL.

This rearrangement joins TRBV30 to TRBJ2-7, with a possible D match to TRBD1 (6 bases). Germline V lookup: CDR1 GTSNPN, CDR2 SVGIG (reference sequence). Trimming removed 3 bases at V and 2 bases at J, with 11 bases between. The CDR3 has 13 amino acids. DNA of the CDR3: TGTGCCTGGAGAAAACAGGGTACCTACGAGCAGTACTTC. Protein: CAWRKQGTYEQYF.

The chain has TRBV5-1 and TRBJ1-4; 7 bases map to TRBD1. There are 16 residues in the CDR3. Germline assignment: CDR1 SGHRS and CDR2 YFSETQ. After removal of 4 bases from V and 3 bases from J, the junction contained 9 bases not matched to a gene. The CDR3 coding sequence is TGCGCCAGCAGCCCATCGGGGCAGGGGGCTAATGAAAAACTGTTTTTT. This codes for CASSPSGQGANEKLFF.

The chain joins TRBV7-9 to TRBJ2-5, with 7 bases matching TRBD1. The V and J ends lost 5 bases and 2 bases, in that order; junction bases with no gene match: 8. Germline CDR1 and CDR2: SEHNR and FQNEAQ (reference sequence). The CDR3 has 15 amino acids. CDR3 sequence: CASSVQGGNQETQYF. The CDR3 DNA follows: TGTGCCAGCAGCGTCCAAGGGGGCAATCAAGAGACCCAGTACTTC.

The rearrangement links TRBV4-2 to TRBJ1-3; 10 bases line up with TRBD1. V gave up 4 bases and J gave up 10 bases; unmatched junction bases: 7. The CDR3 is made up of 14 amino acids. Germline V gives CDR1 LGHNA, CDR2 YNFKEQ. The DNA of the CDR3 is TGTGCCAGCAGCCCGGGACAGGGGATAAAAACCATATATTTT. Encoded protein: CASSPGQGIKTIYF.

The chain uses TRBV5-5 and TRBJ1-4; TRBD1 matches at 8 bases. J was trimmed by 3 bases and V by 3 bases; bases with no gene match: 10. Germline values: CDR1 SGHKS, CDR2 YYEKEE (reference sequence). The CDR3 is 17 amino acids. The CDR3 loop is CASSSRTGRRSNEKLFF. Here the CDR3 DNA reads TGTGCCAGCAGCTCACGGACAGGGAGGAGGTCTAATGAAAAACTGTTTTTT.

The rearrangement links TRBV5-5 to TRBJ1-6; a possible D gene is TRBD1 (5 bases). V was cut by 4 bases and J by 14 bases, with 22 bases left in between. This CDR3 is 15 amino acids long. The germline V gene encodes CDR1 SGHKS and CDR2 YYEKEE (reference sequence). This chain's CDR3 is CASSPTADSYVSLHF. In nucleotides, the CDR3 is TGTGCCAGCAGCCCGACAGCCGATTCTTACGTTTCCCTCCACTTT.

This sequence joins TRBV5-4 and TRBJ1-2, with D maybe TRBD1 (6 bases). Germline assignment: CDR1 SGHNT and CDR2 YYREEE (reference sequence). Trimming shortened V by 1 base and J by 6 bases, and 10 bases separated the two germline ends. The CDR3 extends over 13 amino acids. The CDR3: CASSLTGWDGYTF. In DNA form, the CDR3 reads TGTGCCAGCAGCTTGACAGGGTGGGATGGCTACACCTTC.

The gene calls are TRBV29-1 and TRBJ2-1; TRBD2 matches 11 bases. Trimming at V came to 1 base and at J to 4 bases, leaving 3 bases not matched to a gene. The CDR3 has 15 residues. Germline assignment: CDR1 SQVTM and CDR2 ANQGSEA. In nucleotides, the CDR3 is TGCAGCGTTGAAGGGCTAGCGGGGGGTTACAATGAGCAGTTCTTC. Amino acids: CSVEGLAGGYNEQFF.

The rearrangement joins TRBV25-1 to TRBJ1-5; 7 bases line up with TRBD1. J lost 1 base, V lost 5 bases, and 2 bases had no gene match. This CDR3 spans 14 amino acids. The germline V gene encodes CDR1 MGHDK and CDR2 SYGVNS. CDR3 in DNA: TGTGCCAGCAGTAGGGGGCTAAGCAATCAGCCCCAGCATTTT. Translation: CASSRGLSNQPQHF.

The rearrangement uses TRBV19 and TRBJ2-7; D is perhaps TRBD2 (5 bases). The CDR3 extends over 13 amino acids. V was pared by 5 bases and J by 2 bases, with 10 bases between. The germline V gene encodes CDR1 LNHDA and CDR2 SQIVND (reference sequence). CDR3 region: CASSRRGPYEQYF. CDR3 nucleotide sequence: TGTGCCAGTAGTCGCCGGGGTCCCTACGAGCAGTACTTC.

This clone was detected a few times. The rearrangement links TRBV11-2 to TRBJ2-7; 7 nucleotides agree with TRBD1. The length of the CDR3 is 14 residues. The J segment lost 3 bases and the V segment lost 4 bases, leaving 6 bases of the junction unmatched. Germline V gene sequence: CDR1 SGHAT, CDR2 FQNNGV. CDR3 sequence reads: CASSSGQENYEQYF. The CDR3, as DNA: TGTGCCAGCAGCTCCGGACAGGAAAACTACGAGCAGTACTTC.

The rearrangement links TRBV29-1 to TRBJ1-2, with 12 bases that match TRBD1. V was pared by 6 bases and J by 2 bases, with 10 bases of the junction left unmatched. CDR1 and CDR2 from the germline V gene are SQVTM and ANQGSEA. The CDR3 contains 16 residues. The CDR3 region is CSVRLEGTGGNYGYTF. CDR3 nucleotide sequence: TGCAGCGTGAGGCTTGAAGGGACAGGGGGCAACTATGGCTACACCTTC.

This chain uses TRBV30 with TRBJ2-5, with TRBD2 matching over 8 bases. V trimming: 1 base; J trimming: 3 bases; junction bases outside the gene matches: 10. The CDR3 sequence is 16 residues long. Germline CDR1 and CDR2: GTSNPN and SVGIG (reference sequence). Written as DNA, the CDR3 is TGTGCCTGGAGTGAAGGGACCGGGACTAGGGAAGAGACCCAGTACTTC. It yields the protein CAWSEGTGTREETQYF.

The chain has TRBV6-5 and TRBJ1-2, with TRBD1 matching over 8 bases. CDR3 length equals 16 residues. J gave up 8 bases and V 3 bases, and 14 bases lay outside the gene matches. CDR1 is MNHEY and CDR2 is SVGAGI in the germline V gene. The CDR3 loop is CASSYISQTGDPGYTF. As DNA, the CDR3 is TGTGCCAGCAGTTATATCTCCCAGACAGGGGATCCGGGCTACACCTTC.

The CDR3 DNA reads as TGTGCCAGCAGCTTAGCGCACAACACGGGCACCGGGGAGCTGTTTTTT. Its protein product is CASSLAHNTGTGELFF. The rearrangement joins TRBV7-8 to TRBJ2-2; D gene uncertain. Germline V gives CDR1 SGHVS, CDR2 FQNEAQ. V was shortened by 0 bases and J by 4 bases, with 12 bases between the two germline ends. The CDR3 has 16 amino acids. The variable domain in full, completed from reference TRBV7-8 and TRBJ2-2, reads GAGVSQSPRYKVAKRGQDVALRCDPISGHVSLFWYQQALGQGPEFLTYFQNEAQLDKSGLPSDRFFAERPEGSVSTLKIQRTQQEDSAVYLCASSLAHNTGTGELFFGEGSRLTVL.

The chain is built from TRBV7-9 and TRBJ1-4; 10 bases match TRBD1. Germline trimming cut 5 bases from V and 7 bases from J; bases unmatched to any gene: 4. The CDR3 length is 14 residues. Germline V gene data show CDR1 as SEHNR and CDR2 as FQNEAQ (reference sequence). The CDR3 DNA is TGTGCCAGCAGCACCGGGACAGGGGTTGAAAAACTGTTTTTT. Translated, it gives CASSTGTGVEKLFF.

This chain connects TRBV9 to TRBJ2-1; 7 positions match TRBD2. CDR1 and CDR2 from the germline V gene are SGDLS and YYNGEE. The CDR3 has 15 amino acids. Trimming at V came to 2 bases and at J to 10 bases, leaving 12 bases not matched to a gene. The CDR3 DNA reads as TGTGCCAGCAGCGTTTCCGGGAGGCAGGGAGGGGAGCAGTTCTTC. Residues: CASSVSGRQGGEQFF.

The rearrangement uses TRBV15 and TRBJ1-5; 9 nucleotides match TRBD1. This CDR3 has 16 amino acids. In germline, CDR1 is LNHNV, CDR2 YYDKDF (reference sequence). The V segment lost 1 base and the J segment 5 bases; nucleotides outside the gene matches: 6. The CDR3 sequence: CATSRGQGDWDQPQHF. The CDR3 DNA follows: TGTGCCACCAGCAGAGGACAGGGGGATTGGGATCAGCCCCAGCATTTT.

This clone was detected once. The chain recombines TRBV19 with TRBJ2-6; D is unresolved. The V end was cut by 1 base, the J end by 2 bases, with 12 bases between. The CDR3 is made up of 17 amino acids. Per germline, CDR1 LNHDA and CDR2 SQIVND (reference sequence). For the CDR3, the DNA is TGTGCCAGTAGTATAGTCGAGGATTCCACTGGGGCCAACGTCCTGACTTTC. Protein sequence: CASSIVEDSTGANVLTF.

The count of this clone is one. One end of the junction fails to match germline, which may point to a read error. The CDR3 DNA reads as TGTGCCAGCATTGAAGTCAGGGTGGGTGATGGCTACACCTTC. It encodes CASIEVRVGDGYTF. The rearrangement links TRBV2 to TRBJ1-2; the D gene is possibly TRBD1 (5 bases). The CDR3 length is 14 residues. Germline V gives CDR1 SNHLY, CDR2 FYNNEI.

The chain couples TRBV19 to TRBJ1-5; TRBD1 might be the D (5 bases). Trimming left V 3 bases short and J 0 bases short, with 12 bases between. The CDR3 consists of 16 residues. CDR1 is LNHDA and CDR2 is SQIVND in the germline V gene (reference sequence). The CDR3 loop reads CASSMARQSSNQPQHF. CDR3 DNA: TGTGCCAGTAGTATGGCCCGACAGAGTAGCAATCAGCCCCAGCATTTT.

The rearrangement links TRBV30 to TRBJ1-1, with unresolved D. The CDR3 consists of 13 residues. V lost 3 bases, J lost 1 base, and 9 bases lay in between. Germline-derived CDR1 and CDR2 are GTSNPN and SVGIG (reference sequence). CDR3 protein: CAWSVHGNTEAFF. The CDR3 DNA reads TGTGCCTGGAGCGTACATGGGAACACTGAAGCTTTCTTT.